The 28 T cell receptor beta chains below come from one sample, sequenced in a study of post-analysis software for immune sequencing data. Notes on the study in general: The study found TRBV5-6, TRBV5-1 and TRBV20-1 among about 5 TRBV segments more frequent in patients than controls.

Incorporated into the TCR beta cDNA libraries were unique molecular identifiers, which served to reduce PCR and sequencing biases. TCRdb redid the calling of the PCR reads with MiXCR, one entry per CDR3 protein. The sample contains roughly 870,000 distinct CDR3 sequences, approximately 50% of which appear only once. Their specific antigens are unknown. Source material: blood. The receptors shown here come from a girl aged 10 to 17 with multiple sclerosis.

J is TRBJ1-2 and V is TRBV12-3 or TRBV12-4, with 8 positions matching TRBD1. The CDR3 spans 17 residues. The ends lost 2 bases at V and 5 bases at J; junction bases unmatched: 13. The CDR3 nucleotides are TGTGCCAGCAGTTTATCCCGCTACGGACAGGGACCATATGGCTACACCTTC. This gives the protein CASSLSRYGQGPYGYTF.

The V call is TRBV6-5, the J call TRBJ2-5; 11 bases match TRBD2. Germline CDR1 is MNHEY and CDR2 is SVGAGI. The CDR3 has 16 amino acids. V lost 0 bases to trimming and J lost 7 bases; unmatched junction nucleotides: 7. The CDR3 nucleotides are TGTGCCAGCAGTTACTCACCTCTAGCGGGGGGAGGGACCCAGTACTTC. Amino acids: CASSYSPLAGGGTQYF.

V is TRBV6-2 or TRBV6-3 and J is TRBJ1-2, with 7 nucleotides matching TRBD1. CDR1 is MNHEY, CDR2 SVGEGT, per germline. The trim removed 7 bases at V and 4 bases at J, leaving 3 bases unmatched. The CDR3 has 12 residues. The CDR3, as DNA: TGTGCCAGCAAGGGGGCCTCCTATGGCTACACCTTC. The encoded protein is CASKGASYGYTF.

The genes are TRBV20-1 and TRBJ2-1, with TRBD2 matching over 8 bases. Germline-derived CDR1 and CDR2 are DFQATT and SNEGSKA (reference sequence). V was clipped by 3 bases and J by 2 bases; unmatched bases: 6. The CDR3 spans 15 residues. CDR3 coding DNA: TGCAGTGCTAGCGATCAAGCGGGAGCCTACAATGAGCAGTTCTTC. Translating it yields CSASDQAGAYNEQFF.

About this clonotype itself: Compared with germline, one end of the junction differs, possibly owing to a read error. This rearrangement joins TRBV20-1 to TRBJ2-7; 8 bases map to TRBD2. The CDR3 extends over 13 amino acids. CDR1 and CDR2 from the germline V gene are DFQATT and SNEGSKA (reference sequence). The CDR3 here is CSAGLAGSYGQYF. As DNA, the CDR3 is TGCAGTGCTGGGCTAGCGGGCTCCTACGGGCAGTACTTC.

This chain uses TRBV5-1 with TRBJ1-1; D uncertain. Trimming took 2 bases from V and 8 from J, leaving 7 bases between them. The V gene's germline CDR1 is SGHRS and CDR2 YFSETQ. This CDR3 has 11 residues. CDR3 bases: TGCGCCAGCAGCTTAGATCTGGAAGCTTTCTTT. This sequence encodes CASSLDLEAFF.

This chain joins TRBV3-1 and TRBJ2-7, with a tentative D call TRBD2 (6 bases). The CDR3 loop spans 16 amino acids. Germline V CDR1 and CDR2: LGHDT, YNNKEL (reference sequence). V gave up 0 bases and J gave up 5 bases, with 17 bases separating them. The CDR3 DNA reads TGTGCCAGCAGCCAAGAGCGACTGCACCGGGGGAACGAGCAGTACTTC. Its translation is CASSQERLHRGNEQYF.

This chain uses TRBV6-1 with TRBJ2-7; 7 bases map to TRBD2. Germline CDR1 is MNHNS and CDR2 is SASEGT. The length of the CDR3 is 15 residues. The ends lost 2 bases at V and 5 bases at J; junction bases unmatched: 9. The CDR3 DNA reads TGTGCCAGCAGTGAAAGAAGAGGGAGGGGAGACGAGCAGTACTTC. This codes for CASSERRGRGDEQYF.

V and J are TRBV29-1 and TRBJ1-5; D uncertain. V was shortened by 4 bases and J by 6 bases, with 10 bases between the two germline ends. This CDR3 contains 12 residues. CDR1 and CDR2 from the germline V gene are SQVTM and ANQGSEA. CDR3 region: CSVGRQGQPQHF. For the CDR3, the DNA is TGCAGCGTTGGGAGGCAAGGTCAGCCCCAGCATTTT.

This chain uses TRBV2 with TRBJ1-1, with a tentative D call TRBD1 (5 bases). Trimming stripped 9 bases from V and 1 base from J, with 18 bases between. CDR3 size: 15 residues. CDR1 and CDR2 from the germline V gene are SNHLY and FYNNEI. The CDR3 nucleotides read TGTGCCAGTCGTAAGGTGGCAGGGAGGAACACTGAAGCTTTCTTT. Translation: CASRKVAGRNTEAFF.

The chain employs TRBV7-9 and TRBJ2-1; tentative D call: TRBD2 (5 bases). Germline V CDR1 and CDR2: SEHNR, FQNEAQ (reference sequence). The CDR3 is 15 residues long. Trimming removed 3 bases from V and 6 bases from J, with 15 bases in between. CDR3 region: CASSLEKRLPNEQFF. CDR3 sequence (DNA): TGTGCCAGCAGCTTGGAAAAGCGGCTGCCCAATGAGCAGTTCTTC.

This clonotype appeared a few times. The chain couples TRBV14 to TRBJ2-1, with D possibly being TRBD2 (5 bases). Trimming removed 3 bases from V and 4 bases from J, with 16 bases in between. The CDR3 spans 16 residues. CDR1 is SGHDN, CDR2 FVKESK, per germline. Written as DNA, the CDR3 is TGTGCCAGCAGCCACCGGGATCACAGAGGGTACAATGAGCAGTTCTTC. This translates into CASSHRDHRGYNEQFF.

Note on this clonotype: The germline gene is not matched at one end of the junction; a read error may be the cause. This rearrangement joins TRBV5-4 to TRBJ2-1; maybe TRBD1 (7 bases). CDR1 and CDR2 from the germline V gene are SGHNT and YYREEE (reference sequence). The CDR3 has 15 amino acids. CDR3 sequence (DNA): TGTGCCGTCCTTAAGGGGGCGGGACACCACAACGAGCAGTTCTTC. This codes for CAVLKGAGHHNEQFF.

CDR3 coding DNA: TGTGCCAGCAGCCCGCGGGACAGGGTAGTGTGGGCCCAGTACTTC. It specifies CASSPRDRVVWAQYF. This rearrangement joins TRBV3-1 to TRBJ2-4; 9 nucleotides align to TRBD1. The germline CDR1 and CDR2 sequences are LGHDT and YNNKEL (reference sequence). The V and J ends lost 4 bases and 13 bases, in that order; junction bases with no gene match: 14. The CDR3 totals 15 residues.

This clonotype was detected only once. The CDR3 DNA follows: TGTGCCAGCAGCTTGGGTAGCCAACCCACAGATACGCAGTATTTT. Amino acids: CASSLGSQPTDTQYF. The chain employs TRBV5-6 and TRBJ2-3; D unclear. The CDR3 totals 15 residues. V lost 0 bases and J lost 2, with 10 bases in between. Germline loops: CDR1 SGHDT, CDR2 YYEEEE.

The rearrangement links TRBV7-2 to TRBJ2-7, with TRBD2 as a possible D gene (6 bases). The CDR3 consists of 14 residues. Trimming removed 1 base from V and 6 bases from J, with 13 bases in between. Germline loops: CDR1 SGHTA, CDR2 FQGNSA. CDR3 nucleotide sequence: TGTGCCAGCAGCTTAGTTGGCGGGGCCTCCGAGCAGTACTTC. Translation gives CASSLVGGASEQYF.

The chain has TRBV7-2 and TRBJ1-6, with D perhaps TRBD1 (5 bases). The CDR3 loop spans 16 amino acids. The germline gives CDR1 SGHTA, CDR2 FQGNSA. V dropped 0 bases and J dropped 6 bases, with 12 bases sitting between them. The CDR3 DNA reads TGTGCCAGCAGCTTAGCGCGAGGGGCGCGTAATTCACCCCTCCACTTT. As protein: CASSLARGARNSPLHF.

The chain uses TRBV7-6 and TRBJ2-1, with D possibly being TRBD2 (6 bases). The V gene lost 3 bases and the J gene lost 9 bases, with 12 bases spanning the gap. The length of the CDR3 is 13 residues. Germline values: CDR1 SGHVS, CDR2 FNYEAQ. The CDR3 here is CASSFMGGSEQFF. DNA of the CDR3: TGTGCCAGCAGCTTCATGGGAGGCAGTGAGCAGTTCTTC.

This clonotype has just a few counts. The CDR3 loop is CASSLGLEYNEQFF. In DNA, the CDR3 is TGTGCCAGCAGTTTAGGTTTAGAGTACAATGAGCAGTTCTTC. The chain links TRBV27 to TRBJ2-1; D uncertain. The CDR3 consists of 14 residues. CDR1 MNHEY and CDR2 SMNVEV come from the germline V gene (reference sequence). Trimming took off 2 bases at V and 4 bases at J, with 9 bases between the two ends.

This clonotype was recorded at least ten times. The V call is TRBV20-1, the J call TRBJ2-7; no clear D. V was cut by 3 bases and J by 3 bases, with 12 bases left in between. Germline assignment: CDR1 DFQATT and CDR2 SNEGSKA (reference sequence). The CDR3 totals 13 residues. The CDR3 bases are TGCAGTGCTAGCGGCTCGGCACTCTACGAGCAGTACTTC. This sequence encodes CSASGSALYEQYF.

Note on this clonotype: One end of the junction does not line up with germline, which may come from a read error. The genes are TRBV5-4 and TRBJ1-2; 9 nucleotides match TRBD1. Germline loops: CDR1 SGHNT, CDR2 YYREEE (reference sequence). The CDR3 is made up of 14 amino acids. The CDR3 here is CANSSRDRDYGYTF. The CDR3 DNA follows: TGTGCCAACAGCAGCCGGGACAGGGACTATGGCTACACCTTC.

The V gene is TRBV4-1, the J gene TRBJ2-7, with D hard to call. The CDR3 covers 14 residues. Trimming removed 0 bases at V and 3 bases at J, with 9 bases between. From germline, CDR1 is MGHRA and CDR2 YSYEKL. DNA of the CDR3: TGCGCCAGCAGCCAAGAGCGTGTTCACTACGAGCAGTACTTC. Its translation is CASSQERVHYEQYF.

The chain couples TRBV3-1 to TRBJ2-1; 10 bases are shared with TRBD2. This CDR3 comprises 17 residues. CDR1 and CDR2 from the germline V gene are LGHDT and YNNKEL (reference sequence). Trimming at V came to 3 bases and at J to 3 bases, leaving 8 bases not matched to a gene. The CDR3 loop is CASSQPAGGPRYNEQFF. The CDR3 region has the DNA TGTGCCAGCAGCCAGCCAGCGGGAGGGCCCCGCTACAATGAGCAGTTCTTC.

The chain links TRBV7-6 to TRBJ2-3; TRBD2 agrees at 15 bases. Per germline, CDR1 SGHVS and CDR2 FNYEAQ. The CDR3 sequence is 17 residues long. V gave up 5 bases and J gave up 4 bases; unmatched junction bases: 7. The CDR3 region has the DNA TGTGCCAGCAGCCCTAGGACTAGCGGGGGGGCGGCAGATACGCAGTATTTT. Its translation: CASSPRTSGGAADTQYF.

The chain is built from TRBV5-1 and TRBJ1-2; D not resolved. Trimming shortened V by 2 bases and J by 6 bases, and 11 bases separated the two germline ends. From germline, CDR1 is SGHRS and CDR2 YFSETQ. This CDR3 region has 13 residues. Written as DNA, the CDR3 is TGCGCCAGCAGCTTTAGGGTTACGGATGGCTACACCTTC. Translation gives CASSFRVTDGYTF. The entire variable domain, with the rest obtained from reference TRBV5-1 and TRBJ1-2, is as follows: KAGVTQTPRYLIKTRGQQVTLSCSPISGHRSVSWYQQTPGQGLQFLFEYFSETQRNKGNFPGRFSGRQFSNSRSEMNVSTLELGDSALYLCASSFRVTDGYTFGSGTRLTVV.

The chain recombines TRBV12-3 or TRBV12-4 with TRBJ2-1; 8 bases match TRBD2. The CDR3 covers 16 residues. The V and J ends lost 5 bases and 8 bases, in that order; junction bases with no gene match: 14. The CDR3 nucleotides read TGTGCCAGCAGTCCTACCGGGACTAGAGAGTTCCATGAGCAGTTCTTC. This gives the protein CASSPTGTREFHEQFF.

The rearrangement links TRBV5-6 to TRBJ2-4; tentatively, D is TRBD1 (5 bases). The CDR3 has 15 residues. The ends were cut back, 2 bases at V and 4 bases at J, with 13 bases in the middle. CDR1 and CDR2 (germline): SGHDT, YYEEEE. Here the CDR3 reads CASSFPQQVKNIQYF. The CDR3 DNA reads as TGTGCCAGCAGCTTCCCCCAACAGGTTAAAAACATTCAGTACTTC.

The chain has TRBV6-6 and TRBJ2-6; 7 nucleotides align to TRBD1. CDR1 MNHNY and CDR2 SVGAGI come from the germline V gene (reference sequence). Unmatched junction bases numbered 2, after V lost 0 bases and J lost 0 bases. This CDR3 is built from 17 residues. Here the CDR3 reads CASSYSPGGSGANVLTF. DNA of the CDR3: TGTGCCAGCAGTTACTCTCCAGGGGGCTCTGGGGCCAACGTCCTGACTTTC.